Sequencing of this T cell receptor beta chain was carried out in a study of blood T cell repertoires in COVID-19. The repertoire was sequenced with immunoSEQ multiplex PCR; TCRdb's copy has only in-frame clones and lacks some. The sample contains more than 150,000 clones, 81% of which appear only once. Enrollment of patients from Seattle took place during active infection, with longitudinal follow-up. This receptor was taken from an elderly woman with COVID-19, enrolled during active disease. The sequenced sample was peripheral blood.

CDR3 nucleotides: TGTGCCAGCAGCCGGACAGGTTACAATGAGCAGTTCTTC. It codes for CASSRTGYNEQFF. The chain links TRBV11-3 to TRBJ2-1, with 7 bases that match TRBD1. The CDR3 has 13 residues. From germline, CDR1 is SGHNT and CDR2 YENEEA. Trimming cost V 5 bases and J 4 bases; bases outside gene matches: 2.